The 26 T cell receptor beta chains below come from one sample, sequenced in a study of T cell responses to AZD1222 COVID-19 vaccine. Data came from immunoSEQ multiplex PCR; TCRdb stores just in-frame clones and leaves some out. The repertoire consists of some 170,000 clones, with more than 80% occurring once and the leading ten covering 4% to 4.5%. Material: peripheral blood, obtained 28 days after the second dose of the MenACWY control vaccine. The receptors shown here come from an adult who received the MenACWY meningococcal vaccine as a control.

This chain connects TRBV21-1 to TRBJ2-5; the table's D call of TRBD1 was not tested on the DNA. TRBV21-1 is a listed pseudogene. The CDR3 covers 12 residues. CDR3 amino acids: CALGPHQGTQYF. DNA of the CDR3: TGTGCCCTCGGGCCGCACCAGGGGACCCAGTACTTC.

The chain carries TRBV11-3 and TRBJ2-4; TRBD2 matches 7 bases. The CDR3 is 16 amino acids. The junction had 11 bases not matched to a gene; V was cut back by 5 bases and J by 4 bases. Per the germline V gene, CDR1 is SGHNT and CDR2 is YENEEA. CDR3 sequence reads: CASSVGRGPPKNIQYF. CDR3 coding DNA: TGTGCCAGCAGCGTGGGGAGGGGCCCACCAAAAAACATTCAGTACTTC.

This chain uses TRBV7-3 with TRBJ2-2; 8 bases agree with TRBD1. The CDR3 covers 16 residues. The junction had 4 bases not matched to a gene; V was cut back by 4 bases and J by 0 bases. The germline V gene encodes CDR1 SGHTA and CDR2 FQGTGA. Here the CDR3 reads CASSWGQVANTGELFF. In DNA form, the CDR3 reads TGTGCCAGCAGCTGGGGACAGGTGGCGAACACCGGGGAGCTGTTTTTT.

The gene calls are TRBV7-9 and TRBJ2-7, with unresolved D. Trimming took 7 bases from V and 2 from J, leaving 6 bases between them. Germline CDR1 and CDR2: SEHNR and FQNEAQ (reference sequence). The CDR3 is 11 residues long. The CDR3 sequence: CASTTTYEQYF. CDR3 DNA: TGTGCCAGCACCACAACCTACGAGCAGTACTTC.

The rearrangement uses TRBV3-1 (or the pseudogene TRBV3-2) and TRBJ2-1, with 16 bases lining up with TRBD2. V shed 8 bases and J 7 bases; nucleotides not matched to a gene: 2. Germline loops: CDR1 LGHDT, CDR2 YNNKEL (reference sequence). The length of the CDR3 is 14 residues. The CDR3: CASGTSGRDNEQFF. CDR3 in DNA: TGTGCCAGCGGGACTAGCGGGAGGGATAATGAGCAGTTCTTC.

This chain links TRBV7-2 with TRBJ1-1; maybe TRBD1 (6 bases). V shed 2 bases and J shed 1 base, with 11 bases lying between them. The CDR3 has 15 amino acids. CDR1 and CDR2 from the germline V gene are SGHTA and FQGNSA. CDR3 region: CASSLWVGGNTEAFF. The CDR3 DNA sequence: TGTGCCAGCAGCTTATGGGTAGGGGGGAACACTGAAGCTTTCTTT.

The gene calls are TRBV5-1 and TRBJ2-1, with TRBD1 matching 9 bases. Unmatched junction bases numbered 7, after V lost 0 bases and J lost 6 bases. The CDR3 extends over 16 amino acids. Looked up from germline, CDR1 is SGHRS and CDR2 is YFSETQ. The CDR3 region is CASSLGTGTGPNEQFF. CDR3 nucleotide sequence: TGCGCCAGCAGCTTGGGGACAGGGACAGGGCCCAATGAGCAGTTCTTC.

This clone was counted many times. The V gene is TRBV4-1, the J gene TRBJ2-7; D is unclear. Trimming stripped 1 base from V and 3 bases from J, with 13 bases between. Germline-derived CDR1 and CDR2 are MGHRA and YSYEKL. The CDR3 runs to 15 residues. DNA for the CDR3: TGCGCCAGCAGCCAAGGATTGGTGGCCCACTACGAGCAGTACTTC. It is translated as CASSQGLVAHYEQYF.

The gene calls are TRBV3-1 (or the pseudogene TRBV3-2) and TRBJ1-6, with a weak D call TRBD1 (5 bases). Deletions cut 1 base from V and 7 bases from J, with 17 bases between. Looked up from germline, CDR1 is LGHDT and CDR2 is YNNKEL (reference sequence). The CDR3 length is 17 residues. CDR3 DNA sequence: TGTGCCAGCAGCCAAGGGCATCTCGGACAAGGAAATTCACCCCTCCACTTT. It is translated as CASSQGHLGQGNSPLHF.

The gene calls are TRBV5-1 and TRBJ2-3; 9 bases are shared with TRBD2. CDR1 and CDR2 from the germline V gene are SGHRS and YFSETQ. This CDR3 region has 16 residues. V was pared by 6 bases and J by 4 bases, with 12 bases of the junction left unmatched. For the CDR3, the DNA is TGCGCCAGCACCATGGGGGCTAGCGGGACAGCAGATACGCAGTATTTT. Protein: CASTMGASGTADTQYF. The whole variable domain, filled in from reference TRBV5-1 and TRBJ2-3, reads KAGVTQTPRYLIKTRGQQVTLSCSPISGHRSVSWYQQTPGQGLQFLFEYFSETQRNKGNFPGRFSGRQFSNSRSEMNVSTLELGDSALYLCASTMGASGTADTQYFGPGTRLTVL.

CDR3 loop: CASSSLWNNEQFF. The CDR3 nucleotides read TGTGCCAGCAGCTCCCTTTGGAACAATGAGCAGTTCTTC. This chain connects TRBV11-1 to TRBJ2-1; D remains ambiguous. Deletions cut 4 bases from V and 5 bases from J, with 9 bases between. Germline V gene data show CDR1 as SGHAT and CDR2 as FQDESV (reference sequence). The CDR3 has 13 amino acids.

This clone was detected once. V gene TRBV10-3 combines with J gene TRBJ1-2, with D perhaps matching TRBD1 (5 bases). The CDR3 loop spans 14 amino acids. CDR1 is ENHRY and CDR2 is SYGVKD in the germline V gene. Trimming left V 0 bases short and J 4 bases short, with 9 bases between. The DNA for the CDR3 is TGTGCCATCAGTGAGTCGGGGGTAGGCTATGGCTACACCTTC. Amino acids: CAISESGVGYGYTF.

The rearrangement links TRBV6-4 to TRBJ1-2, with D tentatively TRBD1 (5 bases). Germline CDR1 MRHNA, CDR2 SNTAGT. CDR3 size: 11 residues. Deletions cut 4 bases from V and 8 bases from J, with 8 bases between. The CDR3 region has the DNA TGTGCCAGCAGTGGGGGGGACGGCTACACCTTC. It is translated as CASSGGDGYTF.

The V call is TRBV11-2, the J call TRBJ1-1, with a tentative D call TRBD1 (5 bases). CDR3 length: 13 residues. V dropped 5 bases and J dropped 7 bases, with 14 bases sitting between them. Germline CDR1 and CDR2: SGHAT and FQNNGV. The CDR3 sequence is CASSLGRALEAFF. CDR3 DNA: TGTGCCAGCAGCCTGGGACGAGCCCTTGAAGCTTTCTTT.

The rearrangement links TRBV14 to TRBJ1-6; D unresolved. The germline V and J ends were trimmed by 0 bases and 0 bases, with 12 bases remaining between them. This CDR3 comprises 18 residues. The germline gives CDR1 SGHDN, CDR2 FVKESK. The CDR3 region has the DNA TGTGCCAGCAGCCAAGATAGAGGGATTTACTCCTATAATTCACCCCTCCACTTT. Protein sequence: CASSQDRGIYSYNSPLHF.

This chain links TRBV18 with TRBJ1-2; 8 bases line up with TRBD1. Per the germline V gene, CDR1 is KGHSH and CDR2 is LQKENI. Trimming took 3 bases from V and 2 from J; bases not matched to a gene: 8. This CDR3 spans 16 amino acids. CDR3 loop: CASSPEGQGGNYGYTF. The CDR3 DNA sequence: TGTGCCAGCTCACCCGAAGGACAGGGAGGGAACTATGGCTACACCTTC.

The chain uses TRBV30 and TRBJ1-4; D is possibly TRBD1 (6 bases). V lost 0 bases to trimming and J lost 10 bases, with 21 bases between them. This CDR3 has 16 amino acids. Per the germline V gene, CDR1 is GTSNPN and CDR2 is SVGIG (reference sequence). The CDR3 bases are TGTGCCTGGAGTGTAAAAGGTTCACAGGGTGGATCAAAACTGTTTTTT. Amino acids: CAWSVKGSQGGSKLFF.

The sample holds one count of this clone. The chain uses TRBV2 and TRBJ2-3; TRBD2 matches at 7 bases. V lost 10 bases and J lost 2; bases outside the gene matches: 9. This CDR3 spans 14 amino acids. CDR1 SNHLY and CDR2 FYNNEI come from the germline V gene. CDR3 region: CATPSGPSTDTQYF. The CDR3 DNA reads TGTGCCACTCCTAGCGGTCCTTCCACAGATACGCAGTATTTT.

The chain couples TRBV10-3 to TRBJ1-1; perhaps TRBD1 as D (6 bases). CDR1 ENHRY and CDR2 SYGVKD come from the germline V gene. Trimming left V 7 bases short and J 0 bases short, with 12 bases between. This CDR3 has 14 amino acids. CDR3 coding DNA: TGTGCCATCACACCGACAGGAGTGAACACTGAAGCTTTCTTT. Translating gives CAITPTGVNTEAFF.

The CDR3, as DNA: TGTGCCTGGAGTGCCGCTGGGGTAGGGAGGGAGACCCAGTACTTC. Encoded protein: CAWSAAGVGRETQYF. The chain has TRBV30 and TRBJ2-5, with D perhaps matching TRBD2 (6 bases). Trimming removed 1 base from V and 5 bases from J, with 17 bases in between. The CDR3 extends over 15 amino acids. Germline loops: CDR1 GTSNPN, CDR2 SVGIG (reference sequence).

The rearrangement uses TRBV2 and TRBJ2-5; 8 bases fit TRBD1. The V segment lost 4 bases and the J segment 5 bases; nucleotides outside the gene matches: 3. The length of the CDR3 is 13 residues. Germline assignment: CDR1 SNHLY and CDR2 FYNNEI. CDR3 protein: CASSGQGTETQYF. The CDR3 DNA reads as TGTGCCAGCAGTGGACAGGGGACGGAGACCCAGTACTTC.

V usage is TRBV19 and J usage is TRBJ1-1; no reliable D call. Trimming pared 7 bases from V and 3 bases from J, leaving 18 bases between. CDR1 and CDR2 (germline): LNHDA, SQIVND (reference sequence). The CDR3 has 15 residues. The CDR3 sequence is CASIPSDLGDTEAFF. In DNA, the CDR3 is TGTGCCAGTATCCCCTCGGACCTTGGGGACACTGAAGCTTTCTTT.

A single count supports this clone. The chain is built from TRBV3-1 (or the pseudogene TRBV3-2) and TRBJ1-6, with 8 positions matching TRBD1. The CDR3 has 15 amino acids. Germline CDR1 is LGHDT and CDR2 is YNNKEL (reference sequence). The V gene end was trimmed by 4 bases and the J gene end by 11 bases; junction bases not matched to a gene: 10. CDR3 sequence: CASSPLTGAMAPLHF. DNA for the CDR3: TGTGCCAGCAGCCCTTTGACAGGGGCTATGGCACCCCTCCACTTT.

The CDR3 loop reads CASSQERRDTIYF. CDR3 DNA sequence: TGCGCCAGCAGCCAAGAGAGGAGGGACACCATATATTTT. The genes are TRBV4-3 and TRBJ1-3; D is unclear. The CDR3 consists of 13 residues. Trimming shortened V by 0 bases and J by 8 bases, and 8 bases separated the two germline ends. Germline CDR1 LGHNA, CDR2 YSLEER.

The chain couples TRBV28 to TRBJ2-7; D not certain. CDR1 and CDR2 from the germline V gene are MDHEN and SYDVKM. V was pared by 3 bases and J by 6 bases, with 18 bases between. The CDR3 loop spans 15 amino acids. Written as DNA, the CDR3 is TGTGCCAGCAGTTTCCTCTCGACGGGTTCCAGCGAGCAGTACTTC. Protein product: CASSFLSTGSSEQYF.

The chain joins TRBV19 to TRBJ2-2, with D tentatively TRBD1 (6 bases). The germline V and J ends were trimmed by 4 bases and 7 bases, with 13 bases remaining between them. The CDR3 has 14 residues. CDR1 and CDR2 (germline): LNHDA, SQIVND (reference sequence). The CDR3 sequence: CASSRTGRSGELFF. CDR3 nucleotides: TGTGCCAGTAGTAGAACAGGGAGAAGCGGGGAGCTGTTTTTT.